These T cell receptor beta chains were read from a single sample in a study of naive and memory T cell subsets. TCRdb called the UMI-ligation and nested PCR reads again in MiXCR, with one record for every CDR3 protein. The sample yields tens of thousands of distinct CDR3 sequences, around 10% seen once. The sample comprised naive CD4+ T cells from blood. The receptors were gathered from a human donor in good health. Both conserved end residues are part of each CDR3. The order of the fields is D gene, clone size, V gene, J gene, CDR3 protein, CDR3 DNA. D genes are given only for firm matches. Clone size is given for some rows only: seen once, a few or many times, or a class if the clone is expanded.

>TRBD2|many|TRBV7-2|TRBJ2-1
CASSHRVGSGSGEQFF
TGTGCCAGCAGCCATCGTGTGGGTAGCGGGAGTGGGGAGCAGTTCTTC
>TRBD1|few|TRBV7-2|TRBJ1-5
CASSITGGLNQPQHF
TGTGCCAGCAGCATTACAGGGGGGCTAAATCAGCCCCAGCATTTT
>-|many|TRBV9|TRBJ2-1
CASSVVLDDNEQFF
TGTGCCAGCAGCGTAGTGTTGGACGATAATGAGCAGTTCTTC
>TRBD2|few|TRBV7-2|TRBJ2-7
CASSWGFGLDAYEQYF
TGTGCCAGCAGCTGGGGGTTCGGACTAGATGCCTACGAGCAGTACTTC
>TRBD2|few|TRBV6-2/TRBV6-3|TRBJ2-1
CASSGMTGLAGSEQFF
TGTGCCAGCAGTGGAATGACGGGACTAGCGGGTAGTGAGCAGTTCTTC
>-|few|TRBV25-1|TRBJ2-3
CASSELGGGTDTQYF
TGTGCCAGCAGTGAATTGGGGGGAGGAACAGATACGCAGTATTTT
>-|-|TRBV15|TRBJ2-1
CATSAARASNEQFF
TGTGCCACCAGCGCTGCTCGGGCATCCAATGAGCAGTTCTTC
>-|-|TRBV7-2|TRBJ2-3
CASSPQAWTSTDTQYF
TGTGCCAGCAGCCCCCAAGCTTGGACTAGCACAGATACGCAGTATTTT
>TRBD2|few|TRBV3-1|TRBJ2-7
CASSRTHTSGSSYEQYF
TGTGCCAGCAGCCGCACCCATACTAGCGGGAGCTCCTACGAGCAGTACTTC
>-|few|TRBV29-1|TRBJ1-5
CSVRAGSDPQHF
TGCAGCGTTCGGGCCGGGAGTGACCCCCAGCATTTT
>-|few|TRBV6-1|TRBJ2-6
CASNRAGASSGANVLTF
TGTGCCAGCAACAGGGCAGGCGCCTCCTCTGGGGCCAACGTCCTGACTTTC
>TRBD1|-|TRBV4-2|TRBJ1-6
CASSPELGGVSPLHF
TGTGCCAGCAGCCCGGAGTTAGGGGGCGTTTCACCCCTCCACTTT
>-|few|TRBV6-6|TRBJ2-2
CASSYARGNTGELFF
TGTGCCAGCAGTTACGCCAGGGGAAACACCGGGGAGCTGTTTTTT
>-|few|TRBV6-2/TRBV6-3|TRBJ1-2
CASSDSIAYGYTF
TGTGCCAGCTCGGACAGTATCGCCTATGGCTACACCTTC
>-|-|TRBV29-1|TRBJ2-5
CSVVRGQETQYF
TGCAGCGTTGTGAGGGGGCAAGAGACCCAGTACTTC
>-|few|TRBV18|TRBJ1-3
CASSPTPTPLDTIYF
TGTGCCAGCTCACCGACACCCACCCCTTTGGACACCATATATTTT
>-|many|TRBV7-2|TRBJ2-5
CASSLAGHQETQYF
TGTGCCAGCAGCTTAGCGGGCCATCAAGAGACCCAGTACTTC
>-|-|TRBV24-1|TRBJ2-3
CATSDPPPDDTQYF
TGTGCCACCAGTGATCCCCCCCCGGATGATACGCAGTATTTT
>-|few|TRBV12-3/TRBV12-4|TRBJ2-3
CASARDGTDTQYF
TGTGCCAGCGCACGGGACGGTACAGATACGCAGTATTTT
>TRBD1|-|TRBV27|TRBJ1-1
CASRPRQGAGNTEAFF
TGTGCCAGCAGGCCCCGACAGGGGGCGGGCAACACTGAAGCTTTCTTT
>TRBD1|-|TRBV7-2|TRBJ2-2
CASSSRDRGPHGELFF
TGTGCCAGCAGCTCTCGGGACAGGGGACCCCACGGGGAGCTGTTTTTT
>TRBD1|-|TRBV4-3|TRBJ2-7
CASSQGGQGPYEQYF
TGCGCCAGCAGCCAAGGGGGACAGGGCCCCTACGAGCAGTACTTC
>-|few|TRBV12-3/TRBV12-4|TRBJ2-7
CASSLVGTPREQYF
TGTGCCAGCAGTTTAGTCGGTACTCCTCGGGAGCAGTACTTC
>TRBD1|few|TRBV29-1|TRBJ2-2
CSASGQPNTGELFF
TGCAGCGCCTCGGGACAGCCGAACACCGGGGAGCTGTTTTTT
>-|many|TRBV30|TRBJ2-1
CAWSLRPIAEQFF
TGTGCCTGGAGTCTAAGGCCGATTGCTGAGCAGTTCTTC
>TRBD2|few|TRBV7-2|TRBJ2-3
CASSSPGGPMTSTDTQYF
TGTGCCAGCAGCTCACCGGGAGGGCCAATGACTAGCACAGATACGCAGTATTTT
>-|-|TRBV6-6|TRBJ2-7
CASSYNPGPLVSEQYF
TGTGCCAGCAGTTACAACCCGGGGCCGCTTGTCTCCGAGCAGTACTTC
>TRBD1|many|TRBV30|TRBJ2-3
CAWSVGTGVADTQYF
TGTGCCTGGAGTGTAGGGACAGGGGTTGCAGATACGCAGTATTTT
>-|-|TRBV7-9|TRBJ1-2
CASSLRADDGYTF
TGTGCCAGCAGCTTGAGGGCAGATGACGGCTACACCTTC
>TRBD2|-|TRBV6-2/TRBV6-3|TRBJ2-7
CASSYPETSGFSYEQYF
TGTGCCAGCAGTTACCCCGAGACTAGCGGGTTCTCCTACGAGCAGTACTTC
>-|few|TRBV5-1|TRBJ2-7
CASSPGDTYEQYF
TGCGCCAGCAGCCCGGGGGATACCTACGAGCAGTACTTC
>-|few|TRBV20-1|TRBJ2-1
CSAVQASSYNEQFF
TGCAGTGCTGTACAGGCGAGCTCCTACAATGAGCAGTTCTTC
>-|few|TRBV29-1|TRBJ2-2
CSVRRTPVTGELFF
TGCAGCGTTCGGCGGACCCCAGTCACCGGGGAGCTGTTTTTT
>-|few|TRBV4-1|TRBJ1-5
CASSPRDSQPQHF
TGCGCCAGCAGCCCTCGAGATTCTCAGCCCCAGCATTTT
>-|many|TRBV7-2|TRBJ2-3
CASSLEPSTDTQYF
TGTGCCAGCAGCTTGGAACCCAGCACAGATACGCAGTATTTT
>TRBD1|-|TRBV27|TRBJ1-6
CASSSRQGDDSPLHF
TGTGCCAGCAGTTCTAGACAGGGTGACGATTCACCCCTCCACTTT
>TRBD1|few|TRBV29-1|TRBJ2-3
CSGSNRGTDTQYF
TGCAGCGGCTCTAACAGGGGTACAGATACGCAGTATTTT
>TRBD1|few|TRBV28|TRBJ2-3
CASSIQGQGSDTQYF
TGTGCCAGCAGTATTCAGGGACAGGGGTCAGATACGCAGTATTTT
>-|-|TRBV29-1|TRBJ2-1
CSVGGHEQFF
TGCAGCGTTGGAGGGCATGAGCAGTTCTTC
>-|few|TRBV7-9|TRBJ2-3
CATTIGTSTDTQYF
TGTGCCACTACCATAGGAACTAGCACAGATACGCAGTATTTT
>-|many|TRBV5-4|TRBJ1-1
CASSAGQINTEAFF
TGTGCCAGCAGCGCCGGACAAATAAACACTGAAGCTTTCTTT
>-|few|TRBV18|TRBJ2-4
CASSPPLTSDPTLAKNIQYF
TGTGCCAGCTCACCACCGCTGACAAGTGACCCTACCTTAGCCAAAAACATTCAGTACTTC
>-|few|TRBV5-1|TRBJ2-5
CASSLSRGTQETQYF
TGCGCCAGCAGCCTTTCTAGGGGAACCCAAGAGACCCAGTACTTC
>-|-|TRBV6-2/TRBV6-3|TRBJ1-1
CASSYDGILGTEAFF
TGTGCCAGCAGTTACGATGGGATCTTGGGCACTGAAGCTTTCTTT
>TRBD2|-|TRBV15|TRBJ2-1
CATSSRRLAGEGNEQFF
TGTGCCACCAGCAGTAGACGACTAGCGGGGGAGGGCAATGAGCAGTTCTTC
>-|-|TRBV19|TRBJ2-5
CASNPDGRPRETQYF
TGTGCCAGTAACCCGGATGGGCGACCCCGAGAGACCCAGTACTTC
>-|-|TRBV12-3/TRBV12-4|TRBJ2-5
CASSPGGGQETQYF
TGTGCCAGCAGTCCTGGTGGGGGGCAAGAGACCCAGTACTTC
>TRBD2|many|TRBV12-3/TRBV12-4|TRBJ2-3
CASKIAKAGGMDTQYF
TGTGCCAGCAAAATAGCCAAAGCGGGAGGGATGGATACGCAGTATTTT
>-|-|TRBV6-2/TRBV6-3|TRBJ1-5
CASGRDSNQPQHF
TGTGCCAGCGGCCGGGACAGCAATCAGCCCCAGCATTTT
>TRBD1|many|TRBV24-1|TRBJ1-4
CATSEAGTGAEKLFF
TGTGCCACCAGTGAGGCCGGGACAGGGGCTGAAAAACTGTTTTTT
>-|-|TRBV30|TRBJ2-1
CAWSAVIEQFF
TGTGCCTGGAGCGCGGTGATTGAGCAGTTCTTC